This T cell receptor beta chain was found in a study of CXCR3-negative and CXCR3-positive naive CD8 T cells. Every CD8+ subset sample held 300,000 flow-sorted cells, done in triplicate. The CDR3 spans 15 residues. Germline V gives CDR1 SNHLY, CDR2 FYNNEI. The libraries of TRB cDNA were constructed through 5' RACE using UMI labels. Using the 5' RACE reads, TCRdb records one entry per CDR3 protein without DNA. The ten top clones account for about 1.5%, within a sample of approximately 66,000 distinct CDR3 sequences. This sequence joins TRBV2 and TRBJ1-5. The sample consisted of naive CXCR3- CD8+ T cells from blood. Subset in this sample: CD45RO-CCR7+CD27+CD95- naive CD8+ T cells lacking CXCR3 (TNR3-). This receptor was identified in a human donor in good health. Some clones in this sample may be carry-over from other donors' samples. The chain's CDR3 is CASSEAVVANQPQHF.